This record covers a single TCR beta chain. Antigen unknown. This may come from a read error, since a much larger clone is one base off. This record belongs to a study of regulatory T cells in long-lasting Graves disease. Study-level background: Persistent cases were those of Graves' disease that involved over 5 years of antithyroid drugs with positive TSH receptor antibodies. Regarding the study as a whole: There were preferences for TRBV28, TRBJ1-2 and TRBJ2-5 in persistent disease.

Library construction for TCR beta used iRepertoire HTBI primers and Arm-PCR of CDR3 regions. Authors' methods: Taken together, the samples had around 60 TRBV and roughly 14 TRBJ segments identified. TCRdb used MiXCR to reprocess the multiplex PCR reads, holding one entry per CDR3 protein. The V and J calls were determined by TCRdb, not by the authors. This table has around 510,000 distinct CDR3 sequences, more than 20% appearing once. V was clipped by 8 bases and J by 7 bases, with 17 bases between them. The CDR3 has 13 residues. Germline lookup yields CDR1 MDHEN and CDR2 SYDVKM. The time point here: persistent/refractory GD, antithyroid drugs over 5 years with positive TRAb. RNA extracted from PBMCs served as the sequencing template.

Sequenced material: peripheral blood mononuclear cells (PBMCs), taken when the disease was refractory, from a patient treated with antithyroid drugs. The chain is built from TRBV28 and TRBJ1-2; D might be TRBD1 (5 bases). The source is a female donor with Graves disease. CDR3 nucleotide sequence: TGTGCCAGCGGCCACCGAGGGGTACTTGGCTACACCTTC. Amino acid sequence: CASGHRGVLGYTF.